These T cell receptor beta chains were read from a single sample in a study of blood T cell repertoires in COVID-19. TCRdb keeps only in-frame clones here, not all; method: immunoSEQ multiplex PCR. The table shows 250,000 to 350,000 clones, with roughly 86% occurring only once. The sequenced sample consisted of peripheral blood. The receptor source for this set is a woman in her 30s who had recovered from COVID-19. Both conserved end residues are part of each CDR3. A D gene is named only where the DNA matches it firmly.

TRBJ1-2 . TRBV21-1 CASSIQGWGYTF
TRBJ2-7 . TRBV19 CASGSGALYEQYF
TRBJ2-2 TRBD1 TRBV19 CATISGTGHSRAGELFF
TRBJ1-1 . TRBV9 CASSVDSLNTEAFF
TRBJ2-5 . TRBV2 CASSEGTDQETQYF
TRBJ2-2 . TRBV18 CASSPPSRAGELFF
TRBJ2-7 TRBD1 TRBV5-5 CASSSGGGLHSYEQYF
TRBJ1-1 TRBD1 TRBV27 CASSSWTGDVLFAEAFF
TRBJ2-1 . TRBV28 CASKGGIHYNEQFF
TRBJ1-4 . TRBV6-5 CASSYSQGSSEKLFF
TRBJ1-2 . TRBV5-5 CASSLGWEAGYTF
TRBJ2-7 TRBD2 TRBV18 CASSPTGLASVGSYEQYF
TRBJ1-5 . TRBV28 CASSFGRRGSNQPQHF
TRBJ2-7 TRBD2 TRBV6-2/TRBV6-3 CASTPGLAVAYEQYF
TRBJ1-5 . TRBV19 CASSIVREINQPQHF
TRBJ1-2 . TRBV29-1 CSGQGGGGYTF
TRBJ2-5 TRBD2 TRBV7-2 CASSSTSGGPWETQYF
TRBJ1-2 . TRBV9 CASSVAWQAGGYTF
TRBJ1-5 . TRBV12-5 CASGLAAGNQPQHF
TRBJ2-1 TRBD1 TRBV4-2 CASSQVPGGEDNEQFF
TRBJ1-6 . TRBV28 CASSSQGRNSPLHF
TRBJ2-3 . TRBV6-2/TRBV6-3 CASSTRSYADTQYF
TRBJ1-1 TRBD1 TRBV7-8 CASSQRDRIFTEAFF
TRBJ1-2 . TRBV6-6 CASSYDGRNYGYTF
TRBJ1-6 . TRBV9 CPRSGEGSPLHF
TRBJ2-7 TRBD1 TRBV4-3 CASSPGQGSYEQYF
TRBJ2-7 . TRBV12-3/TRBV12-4 CTSSYSYEQYF
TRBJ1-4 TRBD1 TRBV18 CASSPPGTGHEKLFF
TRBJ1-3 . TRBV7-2 CASSPSGRLGNTIYF
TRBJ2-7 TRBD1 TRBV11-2 CASSLITGGGSEQYF
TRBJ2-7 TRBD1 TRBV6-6 CASSYEGGREQYF